The 23 T cell receptor beta chains reported below all come from one sample, sequenced in a study of T cell changes during pregnancy in multiple sclerosis. The table came from immunoSEQ multiplex PCR; TCRdb's copy has only in-frame clones and leaves some out. The repertoire holds 100,000 or so clones, with approximately 95% as singletons. The input for sequencing was peripheral blood, taken after pregnancy. These receptors originate from a female donor with multiple sclerosis, enrolled in a pregnancy study.

This clone was seen more than once but under ten times. The CDR3 loop reads CASPLANTEAFF. CDR3 in DNA: TGTGCCAGTCCCCTGGCAAACACTGAAGCTTTCTTT. The V call is TRBV19, the J call TRBJ1-1; D ambiguous. The V end lost 8 bases, the J end lost 2 bases, and 9 bases lay between the germline ends. The CDR3 extends over 12 amino acids. Germline V gene lookup returns CDR1 LNHDA and CDR2 SQIVND (reference sequence).

J is TRBJ2-7 and V is TRBV5-5; no reliable D call. The V and J ends lost 6 bases and 4 bases respectively, with 14 bases between them. Germline V CDR1 and CDR2: SGHKS, YYEKEE (reference sequence). The CDR3 sequence is 13 residues long. CDR3 sequence: CASMVAPGYEQYF. In DNA form, the CDR3 reads TGTGCCAGCATGGTTGCCCCCGGGTACGAGCAGTACTTC.

V gene TRBV2 combines with J gene TRBJ2-7; the D is unclear. Germline V CDR1 and CDR2: SNHLY, FYNNEI. V was trimmed by 4 bases and J by 0 bases, leaving 13 bases between them. The CDR3 is 15 residues long. The CDR3 DNA reads as TGTGCCAGCAGTGTGCAGCGCGCCCCCTCCTACGAGCAGTACTTC. Protein sequence: CASSVQRAPSYEQYF.

The chain has TRBV6-6 and TRBJ2-7; weak D call: TRBD2 (5 bases). V was cut by 6 bases and J by 0 bases, with 9 bases left in between. The germline V gene encodes CDR1 MNHNY and CDR2 SVGAGI (reference sequence). The CDR3 contains 13 residues. The CDR3 DNA follows: TGTGCCAGCAGCCCGGGGAGCTCCTACGAGCAGTACTTC. Protein sequence: CASSPGSSYEQYF.

V is TRBV7-9 and J is TRBJ2-7, with TRBD1 matching 9 bases. Germline V gene lookup returns CDR1 SEHNR and CDR2 FQNEAQ (reference sequence). With 6 bases clipped from V and 6 bases from J, the junction kept 9 bases outside the gene matches. The CDR3 is made up of 14 amino acids. CDR3 loop: CASSSRDRVSEQYF. The CDR3 nucleotides are TGTGCCAGCAGTAGCCGGGACAGGGTAAGCGAGCAGTACTTC.

This chain connects TRBV7-9 to TRBJ2-3, with D uncertain. V lost 0 bases, J lost 2 bases, and 9 bases lay in between. The CDR3 loop spans 15 amino acids. Germline loops: CDR1 SEHNR, CDR2 FQNEAQ (reference sequence). For the CDR3, the DNA is TGTGCCAGCAGCTTAGCTTGGCAGTTCACAGATACGCAGTATTTT. The encoded protein is CASSLAWQFTDTQYF. The variable domain in full, with the rest retrieved from reference TRBV7-9 and TRBJ2-3, is DTGVSQNPRHKITKRGQNVTFRCDPISEHNRLYWYRQTLGQGPEFLTYFQNEAQLEKSRLLSDRFSAERPKGSFSTLEIQRTEQGDSAMYLCASSLAWQFTDTQYFGPGTRLTVL.

The genes are TRBV7-9 and TRBJ1-1, with 10 bases that match TRBD1. The CDR3 spans 18 residues. Trimming at V came to 5 bases and at J to 0 bases, leaving 12 bases not matched to a gene. Germline V gene lookup returns CDR1 SEHNR and CDR2 FQNEAQ (reference sequence). The CDR3 bases are TGTGCCAGCAGCCCCTTGTCGGGGACAGGGGCGGTGAACACTGAAGCTTTCTTT. It specifies CASSPLSGTGAVNTEAFF.

The V gene is TRBV7-9, the J gene TRBJ2-3, with D unclear. Germline values: CDR1 SEHNR, CDR2 FQNEAQ (reference sequence). Trimming stripped 5 bases from V and 1 base from J, with 13 bases between. The CDR3 has 15 residues. This chain's CDR3 is CASSGPRGGTDTQYF. In nucleotides, the CDR3 is TGTGCCAGCAGCGGCCCCAGAGGTGGCACAGATACGCAGTATTTT.

V usage is TRBV28 and J usage is TRBJ2-5; 11 bases are shared with TRBD2. Germline CDR1 is MDHEN and CDR2 is SYDVKM. V was pared by 2 bases and J by 0 bases, with 2 bases of the junction left unmatched. The CDR3 has 16 residues. This chain's CDR3 is CASSLTSGRDQETQYF. The CDR3 DNA is TGTGCCAGCAGTTTAACTAGCGGGAGAGACCAAGAGACCCAGTACTTC.

The genes are TRBV7-2 and TRBJ1-2; TRBD1 matches 11 bases. Per the germline V gene, CDR1 is SGHTA and CDR2 is FQGNSA. CDR3 length: 18 residues. The ends lost 4 bases at V and 4 bases at J; junction bases unmatched: 14. The CDR3 region has the DNA TGTGCCAGCAGCTCCCTCCGGGACAGGGGGATTTTGGGCTATGGCTACACCTTC. It encodes CASSSLRDRGILGYGYTF.

The V and J genes are TRBV5-1 and TRBJ1-2; tentatively, D is TRBD1 (5 bases). V dropped 4 bases and J dropped 1 base, with 14 bases sitting between them. The CDR3 has 15 residues. From germline, CDR1 is SGHRS and CDR2 YFSETQ. CDR3 nucleotide sequence: TGCGCCAGCAGCCAGATAATGACAGTTAACTATGGCTACACCTTC. Its translation: CASSQIMTVNYGYTF. The full variable domain, rest sourced from reference TRBV5-1 and TRBJ1-2, is KAGVTQTPRYLIKTRGQQVTLSCSPISGHRSVSWYQQTPGQGLQFLFEYFSETQRNKGNFPGRFSGRQFSNSRSEMNVSTLELGDSALYLCASSQIMTVNYGYTFGSGTRLTVV.

This rearrangement joins TRBV30 to TRBJ2-7, with D possibly TRBD1 on 6 matching bases. CDR1 and CDR2 (germline): GTSNPN, SVGIG (reference sequence). Trimming removed 5 bases from V and 4 bases from J, with 15 bases in between. This CDR3 region has 13 residues. This CDR3 reads CAWGPGTPYEQYF. In DNA, the CDR3 is TGTGCCTGGGGACCCGGGACACCTTACGAGCAGTACTTC.

The CDR3 region has the DNA TGTGCCAGCAGTTACAACAGGGGTAGCACCGGGGAGCTGTTTTTT. Amino acids: CASSYNRGSTGELFF. This chain connects TRBV6-5 to TRBJ2-2; the match to TRBD1 covers 7 bases. This CDR3 has 15 residues. The germline V gene has CDR1 MNHEY and CDR2 SVGAGI. With 2 bases clipped from V and 4 bases from J, the junction kept 4 bases outside the gene matches.

In its sample, this clone was seen once. The rearrangement joins TRBV9 to TRBJ2-2, with D tentatively TRBD2 (5 bases). The CDR3 loop spans 14 amino acids. CDR1 and CDR2 (germline): SGDLS, YYNGEE. Trimming removed 2 bases at V and 4 bases at J, with 9 bases between. The CDR3 reads CASSVGAGTGELFF. The CDR3 DNA sequence: TGTGCCAGCAGCGTGGGAGCTGGCACCGGGGAGCTGTTTTTT.

A single count supports this clone. The chain's CDR3 is CASSPLTSEDTEAFF. CDR3 sequence (DNA): TGTGCCAGCAGCCCCCTGACGAGTGAGGACACTGAAGCTTTCTTT. The V gene is TRBV7-6, the J gene TRBJ1-1; D gene uncertain. V was clipped by 5 bases and J by 3 bases, with 16 bases between them. CDR1 and CDR2 from the germline V gene are SGHVS and FNYEAQ. CDR3 length: 15 amino acids.

The chain recombines TRBV7-9 with TRBJ2-1; 7 positions match TRBD2. Trimming cost V 5 bases and J 5 bases; bases outside gene matches: 9. The CDR3 contains 15 residues. CDR1 SEHNR and CDR2 FQNEAQ come from the germline V gene (reference sequence). CDR3 loop: CASSQHGLADNEQFF. As DNA, the CDR3 is TGTGCCAGCAGCCAACACGGCCTAGCGGACAATGAGCAGTTCTTC.

This chain links TRBV4-1 with TRBJ1-1; D might be TRBD1 (5 bases). Trimming took 4 bases from V and 1 from J, leaving 13 bases between them. The CDR3 extends over 15 amino acids. Germline loops: CDR1 MGHRA, CDR2 YSYEKL. CDR3 nucleotide sequence: TGCGCCAGCAGCCTCCTTTCCCAGGGGAACACTGAAGCTTTCTTT. As protein: CASSLLSQGNTEAFF.

V and J are TRBV9 and TRBJ1-5; 9 nucleotides agree with TRBD1. Trimming cost V 2 bases and J 1 base; bases outside gene matches: 1. CDR3 length: 15 amino acids. The germline V gene encodes CDR1 SGDLS and CDR2 YYNGEE. Here the CDR3 reads CASSVGQGSNQPQHF. As DNA, the CDR3 is TGTGCCAGCAGCGTGGGACAGGGAAGCAATCAGCCCCAGCATTTT.

The chain is built from TRBV5-1 and TRBJ1-1; no definite D call. The length of the CDR3 is 14 residues. Trimming stripped 0 bases from V and 5 bases from J, with 11 bases between. Germline V gene data show CDR1 as SGHRS and CDR2 as YFSETQ. Written as DNA, the CDR3 is TGCGCCAGCAGCTTGGTTGGGAGGGAGACTGAAGCTTTCTTT. It specifies CASSLVGRETEAFF. Full variable domain (missing parts from reference TRBV5-1 and TRBJ1-1): KAGVTQTPRYLIKTRGQQVTLSCSPISGHRSVSWYQQTPGQGLQFLFEYFSETQRNKGNFPGRFSGRQFSNSRSEMNVSTLELGDSALYLCASSLVGRETEAFFGQGTRLTVV.

V gene TRBV7-7 combines with J gene TRBJ2-5; 10 nucleotides line up with TRBD2. Germline-derived CDR1 and CDR2 are SSHAT and FNYEAQ (reference sequence). The CDR3 extends over 15 amino acids. The V and J ends lost 4 bases and 2 bases, in that order; junction bases with no gene match: 4. The CDR3 here is CASSSGTSDQETQYF. The CDR3 DNA is TGTGCCAGCAGCTCAGGGACTAGCGATCAAGAGACCCAGTACTTC.

The genes are TRBV6-5 and TRBJ2-2; D not certain. CDR3 size: 14 residues. The V gene lost 4 bases and the J gene lost 6 bases, with 12 bases spanning the gap. The germline V gene has CDR1 MNHEY and CDR2 SVGAGI. CDR3 sequence reads: CASSSGENAGELFF. CDR3 nucleotide sequence: TGTGCCAGCAGTTCCGGTGAGAATGCCGGGGAGCTGTTTTTT.

The rearrangement links TRBV5-1 to TRBJ2-5, with D possibly matching TRBD2 (6 bases). Between the trimmed V and J ends, which lost 4 bases and 2 bases, there was a span of 12 bases. The CDR3 is made up of 14 amino acids. Germline CDR1 reads SGHRS; CDR2 reads YFSETQ. The CDR3 reads CASSHWRVQETQYF. Here the CDR3 DNA reads TGCGCCAGCAGCCACTGGAGGGTACAAGAGACCCAGTACTTC.

The chain uses TRBV4-2 and TRBJ2-7, with D uncertain. The CDR3 length is 15 residues. The V end lost 0 bases, the J end lost 3 bases, and 12 bases lay between the germline ends. The germline V gene encodes CDR1 LGHNA and CDR2 YNFKEQ. This CDR3 reads CASSQDMGRGYEQYF. For the CDR3, the DNA is TGTGCCAGCAGCCAAGATATGGGTAGAGGCTACGAGCAGTACTTC.